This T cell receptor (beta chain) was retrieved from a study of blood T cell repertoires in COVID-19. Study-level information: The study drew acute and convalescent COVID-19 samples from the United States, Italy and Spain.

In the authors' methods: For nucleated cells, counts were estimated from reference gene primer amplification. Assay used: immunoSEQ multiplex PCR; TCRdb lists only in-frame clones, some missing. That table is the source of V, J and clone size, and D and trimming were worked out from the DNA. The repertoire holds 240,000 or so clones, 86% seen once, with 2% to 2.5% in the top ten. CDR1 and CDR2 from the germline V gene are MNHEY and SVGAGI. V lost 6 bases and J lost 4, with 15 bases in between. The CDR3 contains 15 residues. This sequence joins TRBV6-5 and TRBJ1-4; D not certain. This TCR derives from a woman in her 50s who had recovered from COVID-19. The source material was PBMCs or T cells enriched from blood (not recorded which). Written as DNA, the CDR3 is TGTGCCAGCAGCATCGGGGAGATTGGTAATGAAAAACTGTTTTTT. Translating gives CASSIGEIGNEKLFF.